This T cell receptor (beta chain) is from a study of spatial heterogeneity in lung cancer. Time point denoted: sample taken at primary tumor resection. This clonotype was counted only a few times. MiXCR was run by TCRdb on the 5' RACE reads, yielding one entry per CDR3 protein. Here the sample spans around 92,000 distinct CDR3 sequences, roughly 12% being singletons. The V and J ends lost 2 bases and 1 base, in that order; junction bases with no gene match: 7. Germline lookup yields CDR1 SQVTM and CDR2 ANQGSEA. This CDR3 region has 15 residues. This chain joins TRBV29-1 and TRBJ2-5; 7 positions agree with TRBD1. Material: PBMCs, obtained at surgery. This receptor was obtained from a male donor with early-stage non-small cell lung cancer. CDR3: CSVEFVWDSQETQYF. The CDR3 DNA reads TGCAGCGTTGAATTTGTGTGGGACAGCCAAGAGACCCAGTACTTC.